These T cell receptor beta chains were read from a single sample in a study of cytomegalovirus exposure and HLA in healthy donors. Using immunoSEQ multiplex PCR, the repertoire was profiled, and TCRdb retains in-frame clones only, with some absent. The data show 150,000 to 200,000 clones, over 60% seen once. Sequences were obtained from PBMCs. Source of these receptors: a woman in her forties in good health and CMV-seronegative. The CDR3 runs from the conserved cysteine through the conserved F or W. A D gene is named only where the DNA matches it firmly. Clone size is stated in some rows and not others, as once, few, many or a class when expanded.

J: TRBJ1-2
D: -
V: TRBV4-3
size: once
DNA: TGCGCCAGCAGCCAACTCCCGGGCAGGGAGGGGTATGGCTACACCTTC
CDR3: CASSQLPGREGYGYTF

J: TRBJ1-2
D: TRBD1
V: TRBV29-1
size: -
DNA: TGCAGCGTTTCCTACTGGACAGGAAGGGCCTATGGCTACACCTTC
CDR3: CSVSYWTGRAYGYTF

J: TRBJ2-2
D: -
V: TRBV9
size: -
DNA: TGTGCCAGCACCCGTAGCGGAGCGAACACCGGGGAGCTGTTTTTT
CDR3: CASTRSGANTGELFF

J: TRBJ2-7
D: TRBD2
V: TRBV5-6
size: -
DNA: TGTGCCAGCAGTCTATGGACTAGCGGGAGCGACGAGCAGTACTTC
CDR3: CASSLWTSGSDEQYF

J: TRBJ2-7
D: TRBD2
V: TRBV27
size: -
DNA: TGTGCCAGCAGTTTGGGGGAGGGCTACGAGCAGTACTTC
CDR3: CASSLGEGYEQYF

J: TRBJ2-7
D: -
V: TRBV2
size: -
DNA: TGTGCCTTCCGAAAGGCGGCCTCCTACGAGCAGTACTTC
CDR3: CAFRKAASYEQYF

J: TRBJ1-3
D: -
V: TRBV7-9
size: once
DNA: TGTGCCAGCAGCCTGAGCGGGTCTGGAAACACCATATATTTT
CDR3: CASSLSGSGNTIYF

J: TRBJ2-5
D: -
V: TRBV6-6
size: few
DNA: TGTGCCAGCAGTTACTCGAGACTAGTCCAAGAGACCCAGTACTTC
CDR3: CASSYSRLVQETQYF

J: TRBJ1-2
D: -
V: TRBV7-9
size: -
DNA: TGTGCCAGCAGCCAAAGTCAGGACTGGGGCTATGGCTACACCTTC
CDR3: CASSQSQDWGYGYTF

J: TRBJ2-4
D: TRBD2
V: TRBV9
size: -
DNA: TGTGCCAGCAGCGTCACTGGGACTAGCGGGAGGGGAAACATTCAGTACTTC
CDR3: CASSVTGTSGRGNIQYF

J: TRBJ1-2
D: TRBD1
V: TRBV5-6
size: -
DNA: TGTGCCAGCAGCTCGGACAGGATCTATGGCTACACCTTC
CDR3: CASSSDRIYGYTF

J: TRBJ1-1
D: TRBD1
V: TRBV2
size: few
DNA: TGTGCCAGCAGTGCCGGGACAGGGAACACTGAAGCTTTCTTT
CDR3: CASSAGTGNTEAFF

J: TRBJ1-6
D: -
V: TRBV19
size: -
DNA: TGTGCCAGTAGTAACGAGTATAATTCACCCCTCCACTTT
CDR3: CASSNEYNSPLHF

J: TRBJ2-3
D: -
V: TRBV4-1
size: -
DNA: TGCGCCAGCAGCCCCAGGGGCTACGGCACAGATACGCAGTATTTT
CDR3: CASSPRGYGTDTQYF

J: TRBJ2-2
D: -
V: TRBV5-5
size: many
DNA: TGTGCCAGCAGCCCGAACCGACAGTCGAACACCGGGGAGCTGTTTTTT
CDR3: CASSPNRQSNTGELFF

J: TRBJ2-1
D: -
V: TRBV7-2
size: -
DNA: TGTGCCAGCAGCTTACAAACTAGAGCAGGTGAGCAGTTCTTC
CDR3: CASSLQTRAGEQFF

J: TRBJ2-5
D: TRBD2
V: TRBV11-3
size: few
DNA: TGTGCCAGCAGCCCTAGACTAGCGGGAGTTGTTGAGACCCAGTACTTC
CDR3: CASSPRLAGVVETQYF